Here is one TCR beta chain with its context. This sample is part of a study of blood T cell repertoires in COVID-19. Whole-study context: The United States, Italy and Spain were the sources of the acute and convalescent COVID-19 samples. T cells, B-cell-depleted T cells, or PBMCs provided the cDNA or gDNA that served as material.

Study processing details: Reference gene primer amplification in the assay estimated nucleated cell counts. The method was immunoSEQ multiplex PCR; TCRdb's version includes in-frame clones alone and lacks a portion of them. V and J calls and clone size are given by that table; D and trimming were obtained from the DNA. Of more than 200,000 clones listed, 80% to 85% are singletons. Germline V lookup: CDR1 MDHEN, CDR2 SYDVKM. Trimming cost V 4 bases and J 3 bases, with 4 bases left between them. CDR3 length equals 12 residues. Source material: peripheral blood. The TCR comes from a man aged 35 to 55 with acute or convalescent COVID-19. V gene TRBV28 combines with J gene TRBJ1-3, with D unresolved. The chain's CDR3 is CASSSGGNTIYF. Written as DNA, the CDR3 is TGTGCCAGCAGTTCAGGTGGAAACACCATATATTTT. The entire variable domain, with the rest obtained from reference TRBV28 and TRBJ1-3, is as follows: DVKVTQSSRYLVKRTGEKVFLECVQDMDHENMFWYRQDPGLGLRLIYFSYDVKMKEKGDIPEGYSVSREKKERFSLILESASTNQTSMYLCASSSGGNTIYFGEGSWLTVV.